Listed here are 18 T cell receptor beta chains from one sample, sequenced in a study of monozygotic twins with inflammatory bowel disease. After re-calling the 5' RACE reads, TCRdb lists one entry per CDR3 protein, DNA absent. The sample data list 300,000 to 400,000 distinct CDR3 sequences. Sequencing was performed on blood. These receptors were taken from a human donor with ulcerative colitis or Crohn's disease, or a healthy co-twin of an affected twin (not recorded which).

The chain has TRBV28 and TRBJ2-5; TCRdb returns TRBD1, unconfirmable since there is no DNA. In germline, CDR1 is MDHEN, CDR2 SYDVKM. The CDR3 has 16 residues. CDR3 protein: CASSSDDRVRGMAQYF. Full variable domain (missing parts from reference TRBV28 and TRBJ2-5): DVKVTQSSRYLVKRTGEKVFLECVQDMDHENMFWYRQDPGLGLRLIYFSYDVKMKEKGDIPEGYSVSREKKERFSLILESASTNQTSMYLCASSSDDRVRGMAQYFGPGTRLLVL.

The chain employs TRBV5-1 and TRBJ2-5; the D call from TCRdb, TRBD1, cannot be confirmed without DNA. Per the germline V gene, CDR1 is SGHRS and CDR2 is YFSETQ. The length of the CDR3 is 16 residues. The CDR3 sequence: CASSPNRQGRQETQYF. The entire variable domain, with the rest obtained from reference TRBV5-1 and TRBJ2-5, is as follows: KAGVTQTPRYLIKTRGQQVTLSCSPISGHRSVSWYQQTPGQGLQFLFEYFSETQRNKGNFPGRFSGRQFSNSRSEMNVSTLELGDSALYLCASSPNRQGRQETQYFGPGTRLLVL.

The genes are TRBV5-1 and TRBJ1-2; there is no DNA to check the TCRdb D call of TRBD1. The CDR3 sequence is 15 residues long. The germline gives CDR1 SGHRS, CDR2 YFSETQ. This CDR3 is CASSQNGGSNYGYTF.

V gene TRBV24-1 combines with J gene TRBJ2-4; TCRdb designates TRBD1, a call that cannot be tested without DNA. The CDR3 is 13 residues long. Looked up from germline, CDR1 is KGHDR and CDR2 is SFDVKD. CDR3 sequence reads: CATSDSSRDIQYF.

The CDR3: CASSEKLGEQFF. The V call is TRBV6-1, the J call TRBJ2-1. The CDR3 spans 12 residues. Germline-derived CDR1 and CDR2 are MNHNS and SASEGT.

This chain connects TRBV7-9 to TRBJ2-7; TCRdb reports TRBD2, a call that lacks DNA to check it against. Germline V gene lookup returns CDR1 SEHNR and CDR2 FQNEAQ (reference sequence). The CDR3 is 15 amino acids. The CDR3 sequence: CASSLALAGGHEQYF.

The J gene is TRBJ1-5, the V gene TRBV5-1; TCRdb's D call, TRBD1, is unchecked because there is no DNA. CDR1 is SGHRS and CDR2 is YFSETQ in the germline V gene. The CDR3 has 15 amino acids. CDR3 amino acids: CASSLGDRANQPQHF.

This chain joins TRBV30 and TRBJ2-5. This CDR3 has 13 residues. Germline V gene sequence: CDR1 GTSNPN, CDR2 SVGIG (reference sequence). CDR3 residues: CAWSVRIQETQYF. Complete variable domain (other parts from reference TRBV30 and TRBJ2-5): SQTIHQWPATLVQPVGSPLSLECTVEGTSNPNLYWYRQAAGRGLQLLFYSVGIGQISSEVPQNLSASRPQDRQFILSSKKLLLSDSGFYLCAWSVRIQETQYFGPGTRLLVL.

The J gene is TRBJ2-1, the V gene TRBV3-1; the TRBD1 assignment by TCRdb is unverifiable without DNA. Per the germline V gene, CDR1 is LGHDT and CDR2 is YNNKEL (reference sequence). This CDR3 is built from 16 residues. The CDR3 here is CASSRRGGNYINEQFF.

CDR3 loop: CSASRGNTQYF. The rearrangement uses TRBV20-1 and TRBJ2-3; TCRdb selects TRBD1, and the lack of DNA leaves this call unchecked. Germline V gives CDR1 DFQATT, CDR2 SNEGSKA (reference sequence). The CDR3 loop spans 11 amino acids.

Here the CDR3 reads CASSLGGSGSGIQPQHF. The chain uses TRBV7-2 and TRBJ1-5. CDR1 and CDR2 (germline): SGHTA, FQGNSA. The CDR3 sequence is 17 residues long.

CDR3 in amino acids: CAGSFLQDPNTGELFF. The chain recombines TRBV12-3 or TRBV12-4 with TRBJ2-2; TCRdb returns TRBD1, unconfirmable since there is no DNA. The CDR3 covers 16 residues.

V usage is TRBV6-2 or TRBV6-3 and J usage is TRBJ1-5; as DNA is missing, the TRBD1 call by TCRdb cannot be tested. The V gene's germline CDR1 is MNHEY and CDR2 SVGEGT. The CDR3 is 15 amino acids. CDR3 in amino acids: CVSDYQGLGNQPQHF.

The genes are TRBV4-1 and TRBJ1-2. The CDR3 covers 16 residues. Germline V gene lookup returns CDR1 MGHRA and CDR2 YSYEKL. CDR3 amino acids: CASSQDARTVVLGYTF.

This chain uses TRBV9 with TRBJ1-1. The CDR3 sequence is 13 residues long. The germline gives CDR1 SGDLS, CDR2 YYNGEE. The CDR3 loop is CASSVGPYTEAFF.

The chain carries TRBV5-1 and TRBJ2-1; TCRdb's assignment of TRBD2 cannot be checked, as there is no DNA. The CDR3 loop spans 12 amino acids. Germline CDR1 reads SGHRS; CDR2 reads YFSETQ. CDR3 loop: CASSSTSGEQFF.

This sequence joins TRBV28 and TRBJ2-5; TCRdb's D call, TRBD2, is unchecked because there is no DNA. The CDR3 extends over 15 amino acids. Germline lookup yields CDR1 MDHEN and CDR2 SYDVKM. The CDR3 region is CASTRSEGLWETQYF.

The genes are TRBV20-1 and TRBJ2-7; as DNA is missing, the TRBD2 call by TCRdb cannot be tested. From germline, CDR1 is DFQATT and CDR2 SNEGSKA (reference sequence). The CDR3 consists of 15 residues. The CDR3 reads CSAIGSWASSYEQYF.